This T cell receptor beta chain was identified in a study of metastatic and nonmetastatic thyroid tumors (TCRdb year 2020). Background for the entire study: Repertoires from peripheral blood and from tumor or nodule tissue samples of malignant and benign thyroid patients were compared. The research as a whole found: In both blood and tumor samples, TCR beta diversity was reported to be significantly higher in malignant tumors than in benign nodules.

This clone was observed a handful of times. Its antigen target is currently unknown. The junction departs from germline at one end; a sequencing error may be responsible. None of the patients had been given any treatment before thyroid surgery. Using T-cell receptor beta sequencing, the researchers looked back retrospectively at clinical samples from patients, gathered between the early 2010s and the late 2010s. CDR3 length: 14 amino acids, cysteine to phenylalanine. Only CDR3 DNA remains: 42 bases, in frame from the first base. The germline V gene yields KGHDR for CDR1 and SFDVKD for CDR2. The library was prepared using PCR. Sequenced on an Illumina HiSeq 4000. High-throughput sequencing was used to profile the CDR3 region of the TCR beta-chain in every patient. From the authors' description of their analysis: Drawing on CDR3 differences between clinicopathological groups, the researchers built a classifier meant to tell apart patients with distant-metastatic papillary thyroid cancer. To measure repertoire diversity the researchers used the Shannon index, while the Morisita-Horn index served to gauge how similar the tumor and blood repertoires were. The public reads were reprocessed in TCRdb via fastp at Q25 and MiXCR, keeping in-frame beta chains. These V and J calls are TCRdb output, not the study's own analysis. The sample table contains fewer than 30,000 clones; only one count was recorded for under 20% of them. Approximately 4.5% of the sample is taken by the ten largest.

The chain uses TRBV24-1 and TRBJ2-1; TRBD1 lines up with 10 middle nucleotides. The receptor's source is a female donor with papillary thyroid cancer or a benign thyroid nodule (not recorded which). Some clones in this sample may be carry-over from other donors' samples. The sample was blood. This receptor has the CDR3 CATSDLDDRGPHLF. The sequenced DNA is TGTGCCACCAGTGATTTAGATGACAGGGGGCCCCATCTCTTC.